The 18 T cell receptor beta chains reported below all come from one sample, sequenced in a study of cytotoxic CD8 clonotypes in ibrutinib-treated CLL. Sequencing used immunoSEQ multiplex PCR; TCRdb keeps in-frame clones, though not all of them. The table lists 200,000 to 250,000 clones, roughly 77% of them singletons. The specimen comprised PBMCs, sampled after 12 months of ibrutinib treatment. Source of these receptors: a human donor with chronic lymphocytic leukemia.

This chain joins TRBV18 and TRBJ2-5, with TRBD2 identical over 7 bases. V lost 6 bases to trimming and J lost 5 bases; unmatched junction nucleotides: 6. CDR3 length: 13 amino acids. Looked up from germline, CDR1 is KGHSH and CDR2 is LQKENI. DNA for the CDR3: TGTGCCAGCTCGAGACTAGCAGGGGAGACCCAGTACTTC. Translation gives CASSRLAGETQYF.

The chain has TRBV29-1 and TRBJ2-2; TRBD2 aligns across 10 bases. The CDR3 has 15 amino acids. Trimming took 6 bases from V and 1 from J; bases not matched to a gene: 5. The germline CDR1 and CDR2 sequences are SQVTM and ANQGSEA. CDR3 protein: CSVRASGGNTGELFF. The CDR3 region has the DNA TGCAGCGTCAGGGCTAGCGGGGGGAACACCGGGGAGCTGTTTTTT.

The rearrangement joins TRBV19 to TRBJ1-4; TRBD1 agrees at 7 bases. V was clipped by 5 bases and J by 7 bases; unmatched bases: 10. The CDR3 loop spans 15 amino acids. Per germline, CDR1 LNHDA and CDR2 SQIVND (reference sequence). The DNA of the CDR3 is TGTGCCAGTAGTGCAAGACAGGGTATAGGTGAAAAACTGTTTTTT. Its protein product is CASSARQGIGEKLFF.

The rearrangement joins TRBV9 to TRBJ1-5, with D possibly TRBD1 on 5 matching bases. V was cut by 2 bases and J by 6 bases, with 12 bases left in between. The germline gives CDR1 SGDLS, CDR2 YYNGEE. The CDR3 sequence is 14 residues long. The CDR3 DNA is TGTGCCAGCAGCGTGAGTGGGGGAGGTCAGCCCCAGCATTTT. Translating it yields CASSVSGGGQPQHF.

V is TRBV29-1 and J is TRBJ1-1, with TRBD1 as a possible D gene (5 bases). V lost 3 bases and J lost 4, with 9 bases in between. The CDR3 extends over 12 amino acids. Germline assignment: CDR1 SQVTM and CDR2 ANQGSEA. CDR3 nucleotide sequence: TGCAGCGTTGACAGGGCCCCCACTGAAGCTTTCTTT. Translating it yields CSVDRAPTEAFF.

The chain links TRBV7-9 to TRBJ1-4, with D possibly TRBD1 on 6 matching bases. V lost 2 bases and J lost 2, with 9 bases in between. CDR3 length: 15 amino acids. Germline CDR1 is SEHNR and CDR2 is FQNEAQ (reference sequence). CDR3 region: CASSLRGATNEKLFF. The CDR3 region has the DNA TGTGCCAGCAGCTTACGGGGGGCCACTAATGAAAAACTGTTTTTT.

The chain combines TRBV7-3 with TRBJ1-1; possibly TRBD1 for D (5 bases). CDR1 and CDR2 from the germline V gene are SGHTA and FQGTGA. The CDR3 runs 15 residues. V was trimmed by 7 bases and J by 7 bases, leaving 22 bases between them. CDR3 residues: CASTFTLGPDIEAFF. The CDR3 coding sequence is TGTGCCAGCACCTTTACCCTGGGACCCGACATTGAAGCTTTCTTT.

The V gene is TRBV2, the J gene TRBJ2-3, with D unresolved. The CDR3 loop spans 13 amino acids. Germline CDR1 is SNHLY and CDR2 is FYNNEI. With 3 bases removed from V and 5 bases from J, the gap between germline ends came to 9 bases. CDR3 region: CASSESRGDTQYF. The CDR3 coding sequence is TGTGCCAGCAGTGAGTCGAGAGGAGATACGCAGTATTTT.

The chain links TRBV29-1 to TRBJ1-1, with D uncertain. The ends were cut back, 6 bases at V and 5 bases at J, with 10 bases in the middle. This CDR3 has 11 residues. From germline, CDR1 is SQVTM and CDR2 ANQGSEA. The CDR3 region is CSVTRSTEAFF. CDR3 sequence (DNA): TGCAGCGTGACCAGGAGTACTGAAGCTTTCTTT. The full variable domain, completed using reference TRBV29-1 and TRBJ1-1, is SAVISQKPSRDICQRGTSLTIQCQVDSQVTMMFWYRQQPGQSLTLIATANQGSEATYESGFVIDKFPISRPNLTFSTLTVSNMSPEDSSIYLCSVTRSTEAFFGQGTRLTVV.

This clone was picked up many times. The chain joins TRBV2 to TRBJ1-2, with D maybe TRBD1 (6 bases). The CDR3 is 12 amino acids. V lost 6 bases, J lost 3 bases, and 8 bases lay in between. Germline V gene lookup returns CDR1 SNHLY and CDR2 FYNNEI. In DNA, the CDR3 is TGTGCCAGCAGCAGGACAGACTATGGCTACACCTTC. This codes for CASSRTDYGYTF.

The V and J genes are TRBV19 and TRBJ1-2, with D perhaps TRBD1 (6 bases). The CDR3 runs to 14 residues. The ends were cut back, 6 bases at V and 3 bases at J, with 14 bases in the middle. Germline CDR1 LNHDA, CDR2 SQIVND (reference sequence). CDR3 bases: TGTGCCAGTAGCGTACAGGGACACTACTATGGCTACACCTTC. It specifies CASSVQGHYYGYTF.

This clone was seen once. This chain uses TRBV30 with TRBJ1-1; maybe TRBD1 (5 bases). V lost 2 bases and J 5 bases, leaving 21 bases between the germline ends. The CDR3 is 16 residues long. Per the germline V gene, CDR1 is GTSNPN and CDR2 is SVGIG (reference sequence). The CDR3 DNA is TGTGCCTGGAGTAAGGGACGGACCAATTGGAAAACTGAAGCTTTCTTT. Residues: CAWSKGRTNWKTEAFF.

The chain carries TRBV5-1 and TRBJ1-6; weak D call: TRBD1 (5 bases). CDR1 SGHRS and CDR2 YFSETQ come from the germline V gene. The V and J ends lost 0 bases and 9 bases respectively, with 10 bases between them. The CDR3 runs 14 residues. DNA of the CDR3: TGCGCCAGCAGCTTGGAAGGGGAGGGTTCACCCCTCCACTTT. This sequence encodes CASSLEGEGSPLHF.

CDR3 protein: CASATRGRTEAFF. The CDR3 bases are TGTGCCAGTGCGACTAGGGGGCGCACTGAAGCTTTCTTT. This chain connects TRBV6-5 to TRBJ1-1; 7 positions match TRBD1. Germline CDR1 MNHEY, CDR2 SVGAGI. There are 13 residues in the CDR3. V lost 9 bases, J lost 4 bases, and 8 bases stayed unmatched.

This rearrangement joins TRBV6-5 to TRBJ1-1; D might be TRBD1 (5 bases). CDR3 length equals 16 residues. Germline CDR1 is MNHEY and CDR2 is SVGAGI. V lost 4 bases and J lost 3, with 18 bases in between. The CDR3 region is CASSSSGWGRDTEAFF. The CDR3, as DNA: TGTGCCAGCAGTTCCTCAGGGTGGGGTAGAGACACTGAAGCTTTCTTT.

This clone appeared a few times. V and J are TRBV6-6 and TRBJ1-2; D perhaps matches TRBD1 (5 bases). The CDR3 covers 13 residues. Trimming shortened V by 3 bases and J by 8 bases, and 13 bases separated the two germline ends. The germline V gene encodes CDR1 MNHNY and CDR2 SVGAGI (reference sequence). CDR3 region: CASSYEQGLGYTF. The CDR3 DNA sequence: TGTGCCAGCAGTTATGAGCAGGGACTAGGCTACACCTTC.

This clone has more than one count but fewer than ten. The chain uses TRBV25-1 and TRBJ1-6; D is uncertain. CDR3 length: 15 residues. The germline V and J ends were trimmed by 2 bases and 3 bases, with 8 bases remaining between them. Germline CDR1 reads MGHDK; CDR2 reads SYGVNS. CDR3 nucleotide sequence: TGTGCCAGCAGTGAAAATCAGGTCTATAATTCACCCCTCCACTTT. It encodes CASSENQVYNSPLHF.

This clone came up a few times. The CDR3 reads CASSVGRQSFDEQYF. CDR3 DNA sequence: TGTGCCAGCAGCGTAGGTCGCCAAAGCTTCGACGAGCAGTACTTC. The chain employs TRBV9 and TRBJ2-7; D is uncertain. V lost 0 bases and J 5 bases, leaving 15 bases between the germline ends. The CDR3 has 15 amino acids. CDR1 SGDLS and CDR2 YYNGEE come from the germline V gene.